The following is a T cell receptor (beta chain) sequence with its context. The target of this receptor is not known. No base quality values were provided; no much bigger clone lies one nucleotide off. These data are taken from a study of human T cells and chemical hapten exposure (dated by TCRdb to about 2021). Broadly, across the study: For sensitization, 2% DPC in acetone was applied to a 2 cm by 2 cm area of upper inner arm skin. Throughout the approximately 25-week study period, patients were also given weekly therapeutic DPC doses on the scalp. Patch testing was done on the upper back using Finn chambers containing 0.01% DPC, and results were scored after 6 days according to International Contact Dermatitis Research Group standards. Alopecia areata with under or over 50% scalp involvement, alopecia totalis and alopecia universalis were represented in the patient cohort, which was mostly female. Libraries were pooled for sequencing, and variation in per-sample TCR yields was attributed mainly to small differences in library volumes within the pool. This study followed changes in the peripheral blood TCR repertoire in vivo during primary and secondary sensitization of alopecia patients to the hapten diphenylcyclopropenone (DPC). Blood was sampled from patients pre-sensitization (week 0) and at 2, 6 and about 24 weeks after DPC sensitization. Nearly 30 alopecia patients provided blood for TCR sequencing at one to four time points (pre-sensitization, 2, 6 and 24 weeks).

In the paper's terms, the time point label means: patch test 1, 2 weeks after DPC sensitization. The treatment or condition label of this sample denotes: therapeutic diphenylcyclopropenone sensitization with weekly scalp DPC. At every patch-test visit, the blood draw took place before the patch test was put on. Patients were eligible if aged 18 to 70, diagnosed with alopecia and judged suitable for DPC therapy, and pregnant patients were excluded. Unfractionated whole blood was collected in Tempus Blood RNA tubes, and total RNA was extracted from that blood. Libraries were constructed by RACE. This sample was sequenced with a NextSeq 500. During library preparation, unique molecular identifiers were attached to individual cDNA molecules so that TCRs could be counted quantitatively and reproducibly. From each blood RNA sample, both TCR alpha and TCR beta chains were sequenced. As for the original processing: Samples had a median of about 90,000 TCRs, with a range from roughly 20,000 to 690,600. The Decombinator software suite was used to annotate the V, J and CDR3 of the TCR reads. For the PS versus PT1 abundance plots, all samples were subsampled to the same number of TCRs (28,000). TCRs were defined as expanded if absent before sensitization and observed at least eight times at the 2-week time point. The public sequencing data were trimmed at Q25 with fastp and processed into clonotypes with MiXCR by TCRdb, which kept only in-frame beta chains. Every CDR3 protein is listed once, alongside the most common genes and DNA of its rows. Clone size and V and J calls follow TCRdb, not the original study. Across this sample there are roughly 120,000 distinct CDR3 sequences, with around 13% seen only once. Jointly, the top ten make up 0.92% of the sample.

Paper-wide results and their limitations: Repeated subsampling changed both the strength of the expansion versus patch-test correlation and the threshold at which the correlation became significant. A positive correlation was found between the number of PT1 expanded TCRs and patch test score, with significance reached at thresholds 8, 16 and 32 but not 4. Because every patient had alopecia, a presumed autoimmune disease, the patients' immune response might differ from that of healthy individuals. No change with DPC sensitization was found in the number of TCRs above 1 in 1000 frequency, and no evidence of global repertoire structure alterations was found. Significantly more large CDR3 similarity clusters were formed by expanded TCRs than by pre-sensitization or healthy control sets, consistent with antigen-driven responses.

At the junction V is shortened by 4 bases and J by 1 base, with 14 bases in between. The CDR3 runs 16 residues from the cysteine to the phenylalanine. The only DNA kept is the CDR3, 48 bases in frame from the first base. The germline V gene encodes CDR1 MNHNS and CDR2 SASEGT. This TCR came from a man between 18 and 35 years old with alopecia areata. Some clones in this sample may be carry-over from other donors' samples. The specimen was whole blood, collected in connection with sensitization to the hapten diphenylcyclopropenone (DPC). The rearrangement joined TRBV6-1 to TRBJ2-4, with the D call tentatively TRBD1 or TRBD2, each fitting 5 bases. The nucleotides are TGTGCCAGCAGTGCTAGGGGAGAAAGGGCCAAAAACATTCAGTACTTC. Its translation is CASSARGERAKNIQYF.